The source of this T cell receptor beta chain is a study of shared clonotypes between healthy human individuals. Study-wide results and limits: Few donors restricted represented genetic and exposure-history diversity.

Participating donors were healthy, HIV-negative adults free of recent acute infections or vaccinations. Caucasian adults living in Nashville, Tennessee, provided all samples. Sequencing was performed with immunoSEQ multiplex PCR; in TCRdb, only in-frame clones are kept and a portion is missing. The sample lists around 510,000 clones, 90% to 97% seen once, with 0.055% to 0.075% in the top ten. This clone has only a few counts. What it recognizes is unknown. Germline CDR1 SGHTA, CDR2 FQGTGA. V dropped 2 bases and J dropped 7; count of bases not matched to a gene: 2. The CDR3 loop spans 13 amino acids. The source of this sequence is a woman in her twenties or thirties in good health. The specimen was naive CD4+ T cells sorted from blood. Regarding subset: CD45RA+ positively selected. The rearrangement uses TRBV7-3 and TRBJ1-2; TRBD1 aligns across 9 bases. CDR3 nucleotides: TGTGCCAGCAGCTTAGCGGACAGGGGTGGCTACACCTTC. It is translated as CASSLADRGGYTF.